These T cell receptor beta chains were read from a single sample in a study of blood T cell repertoires in COVID-19. Only in-frame clones appear in the TCRdb table, and some are missing; sequencing was by immunoSEQ multiplex PCR. Among roughly 210,000 clones, 88% were seen once, and the ten largest hold approximately 1.8%. The sequenced sample consisted of peripheral blood. These receptors were obtained from a man in his 70s with acute or convalescent COVID-19. The CDR3 runs from the conserved cysteine through the conserved F or W. The order of the fields is J gene, V gene, D gene, clone size, CDR3 protein, CDR3 DNA. The D gene is left open where the match is weak. The listing skips clone size in some rows; elsewhere it reads once, few, many or a size class.

j_gene: TRBJ1-2; v_gene: TRBV27; d_gene: TRBD1; abundance: NA; CDR3aa: CASTVPGTGIGYTF; CDR3nt: TGTGCCAGCACCGTCCCCGGGACAGGAATCGGCTACACCTTC
j_gene: TRBJ2-7; v_gene: TRBV5-6; d_gene: NA; abundance: NA; CDR3aa: CASSRIQGYEQYF; CDR3nt: TGTGCCAGCAGCCGTATCCAGGGTTACGAGCAGTACTTC
j_gene: TRBJ1-3; v_gene: TRBV6-6; d_gene: NA; abundance: NA; CDR3aa: CASSYTDVGSGNTIYF; CDR3nt: TGTGCCAGCAGTTACACAGACGTGGGCTCTGGAAACACCATATATTTT
j_gene: TRBJ2-2; v_gene: TRBV9; d_gene: TRBD1; abundance: NA; CDR3aa: CASSVGQGAGGELFF; CDR3nt: TGTGCCAGCAGCGTAGGACAGGGGGCAGGCGGGGAGCTGTTTTTT
j_gene: TRBJ1-6; v_gene: TRBV28; d_gene: TRBD1; abundance: NA; CDR3aa: CASSSGSGQLIRWDLHF; CDR3nt: TGTGCCAGCAGTTCGGGTTCGGGACAGCTGATCCGTTGGGACCTCCACTTT
j_gene: TRBJ1-3; v_gene: TRBV7-9; d_gene: NA; abundance: once; CDR3aa: CASSYLQAYSGNTIYF; CDR3nt: TGTGCCAGCAGCTACTTACAGGCGTACTCTGGAAACACCATATATTTT
j_gene: TRBJ1-1; v_gene: TRBV28; d_gene: NA; abundance: NA; CDR3aa: CASSSQAREAFF; CDR3nt: TGTGCCAGCAGCTCACAGGCCCGTGAAGCTTTCTTT
j_gene: TRBJ2-7; v_gene: TRBV29-1; d_gene: TRBD2; abundance: NA; CDR3aa: CSATQTSGSYEQYF; CDR3nt: TGCAGCGCTACCCAGACTAGCGGGAGTTACGAGCAGTACTTC
j_gene: TRBJ2-1; v_gene: TRBV5-1; d_gene: TRBD2; abundance: once; CDR3aa: CASSLGLAGYDEQFF; CDR3nt: TGCGCCAGCAGCCTGGGACTAGCGGGATACGATGAGCAGTTCTTC
j_gene: TRBJ1-1; v_gene: TRBV21-1; d_gene: NA; abundance: NA; CDR3aa: CASSTPGHSNTEAFF; CDR3nt: TGTGCCAGCAGCACCCCGGGACACTCGAACACTGAAGCTTTCTTT
j_gene: TRBJ2-7; v_gene: TRBV21-1; d_gene: NA; abundance: NA; CDR3aa: CASSSRASGSYEQYF; CDR3nt: TGTGCCAGCAGCTCCCGTGCTAGCGGGAGTTACGAGCAGTACTTC
j_gene: TRBJ1-2; v_gene: TRBV28; d_gene: NA; abundance: NA; CDR3aa: CASSFQDYGYTF; CDR3nt: TGTGCCAGCAGTTTCCAGGACTATGGCTACACCTTC
j_gene: TRBJ1-2; v_gene: TRBV6-6; d_gene: NA; abundance: NA; CDR3aa: CASSYAGLGGYTF; CDR3nt: TGTGCCAGCAGTTACGCGGGTCTGGGTGGCTACACCTTC
j_gene: TRBJ1-2; v_gene: TRBV10-2; d_gene: NA; abundance: once; CDR3aa: CASMSAGQTNGYTF; CDR3nt: TGCGCCAGCATGTCGGCAGGCCAGACGAATGGCTACACCTTC
j_gene: TRBJ2-1; v_gene: TRBV5-6; d_gene: NA; abundance: NA; CDR3aa: CASSPWGGLAYNEQFF; CDR3nt: TGTGCCAGCAGCCCCTGGGGGGGGCTGGCCTACAATGAGCAGTTCTTC
j_gene: TRBJ2-1; v_gene: TRBV19; d_gene: TRBD1; abundance: NA; CDR3aa: CASSPDRVSEQFF; CDR3nt: TGTGCCAGTAGCCCCGACAGGGTCAGTGAGCAGTTCTTC
j_gene: TRBJ2-7; v_gene: TRBV7-9; d_gene: TRBD1; abundance: NA; CDR3aa: CASSLRQGASEQYF; CDR3nt: TGTGCCAGCAGCCTTCGACAGGGGGCAAGCGAGCAGTACTTC
j_gene: TRBJ2-3; v_gene: TRBV6-6; d_gene: NA; abundance: NA; CDR3aa: CASSYKGGGTDTQYF; CDR3nt: TGTGCCAGCAGTTACAAGGGGGGGGGCACAGATACGCAGTATTTT
j_gene: TRBJ1-1; v_gene: TRBV30; d_gene: NA; abundance: NA; CDR3aa: CASLPGGTKNTEAFF; CDR3nt: TGTGCCTCACTACCCGGGGGAACCAAGAACACTGAAGCTTTCTTT
j_gene: TRBJ2-2; v_gene: TRBV4-2; d_gene: TRBD2; abundance: NA; CDR3aa: CASSREEAGAGELFF; CDR3nt: TGTGCCAGCAGCCGGGAAGAAGCGGGAGCCGGGGAGCTGTTTTTT
j_gene: TRBJ1-5; v_gene: TRBV6-4; d_gene: NA; abundance: NA; CDR3aa: CANSLWTAYSNQPQHF; CDR3nt: TGTGCCAACTCCCTATGGACAGCTTATAGCAATCAGCCCCAGCATTTT
j_gene: TRBJ2-1; v_gene: TRBV12-3/TRBV12-4; d_gene: NA; abundance: NA; CDR3aa: CASSLGEQFF; CDR3nt: TGTGCCAGCAGTTTGGGCGAGCAGTTCTTC
j_gene: TRBJ2-2; v_gene: TRBV15; d_gene: TRBD2; abundance: NA; CDR3aa: CATSREVAGGELFF; CDR3nt: TGTGCCACCAGCCGGGAGGTGGCTGGCGGGGAGCTGTTTTTT
j_gene: TRBJ2-1; v_gene: TRBV18; d_gene: TRBD1; abundance: NA; CDR3aa: CASSPPNGQEYNEQFF; CDR3nt: TGTGCCAGCTCACCCCCCAATGGACAGGAGTACAATGAGCAGTTCTTC
j_gene: TRBJ2-3; v_gene: TRBV15; d_gene: TRBD2; abundance: NA; CDR3aa: CATRKKVASGTDTQYF; CDR3nt: TGTGCCACCAGAAAAAAGGTTGCTAGCGGGACAGATACGCAGTATTTT
j_gene: TRBJ2-5; v_gene: TRBV5-1; d_gene: NA; abundance: once; CDR3aa: CASSKGESAQETQYF; CDR3nt: TGCGCCAGCAGCAAGGGGGAGTCCGCTCAGGAGACCCAGTACTTC
j_gene: TRBJ2-3; v_gene: TRBV4-1; d_gene: TRBD2; abundance: NA; CDR3aa: CASSFGLAGVADTQYF; CDR3nt: TGCGCCAGCAGTTTCGGACTAGCGGGAGTCGCAGATACGCAGTATTTT
j_gene: TRBJ2-5; v_gene: TRBV10-3; d_gene: TRBD2; abundance: NA; CDR3aa: CAISPGLAGGPRQETQYF; CDR3nt: TGTGCCATCAGCCCGGGACTAGCGGGAGGGCCTCGCCAAGAGACCCAGTACTTC
j_gene: TRBJ2-1; v_gene: TRBV28; d_gene: NA; abundance: NA; CDR3aa: CASSIPPPGYNEQFF; CDR3nt: TGTGCCAGCAGTATCCCGCCTCCAGGCTACAATGAGCAGTTCTTC
j_gene: TRBJ2-7; v_gene: TRBV6-5; d_gene: TRBD2; abundance: once; CDR3aa: CASSYSGLAGAYEQYF; CDR3nt: TGTGCCAGCAGTTACTCGGGACTAGCGGGGGCCTACGAGCAGTACTTC
j_gene: TRBJ2-7; v_gene: TRBV4-2; d_gene: NA; abundance: NA; CDR3aa: CASSHGTGLPSYEQYF; CDR3nt: TGTGCCAGCAGCCATGGTACAGGGCTGCCGTCCTACGAGCAGTACTTC
j_gene: TRBJ1-1; v_gene: TRBV12-3/TRBV12-4; d_gene: NA; abundance: NA; CDR3aa: CASSSTGNTEAFF; CDR3nt: TGTGCCAGCAGTTCGACAGGGAACACTGAAGCTTTCTTT
j_gene: TRBJ1-6; v_gene: TRBV7-9; d_gene: NA; abundance: NA; CDR3aa: CASSPRGAGENSPLHF; CDR3nt: TGTGCCAGCAGCCCTCGAGGGGCAGGGGAAAATTCACCCCTCCACTTT
j_gene: TRBJ2-7; v_gene: TRBV7-2; d_gene: TRBD2; abundance: once; CDR3aa: CASSMRATSGRIPYEQYF; CDR3nt: TGTGCCAGCAGCATGCGGGCGACTAGCGGGAGGATTCCTTACGAGCAGTACTTC
j_gene: TRBJ2-2; v_gene: TRBV6-6; d_gene: NA; abundance: NA; CDR3aa: CASSYSPLSNTGELFF; CDR3nt: TGTGCCAGCAGTTACTCACCTCTTAGCAACACCGGGGAGCTGTTTTTT
j_gene: TRBJ2-2; v_gene: TRBV5-5; d_gene: NA; abundance: NA; CDR3aa: CASSIRDSNTGELFF; CDR3nt: TGTGCCAGCAGCATCAGGGATTCGAACACCGGGGAGCTGTTTTTT
j_gene: TRBJ1-1; v_gene: TRBV7-3; d_gene: TRBD1; abundance: NA; CDR3aa: CASSSQGQGITEAFF; CDR3nt: TGTGCCAGCAGCTCCCAGGGACAGGGGATCACTGAAGCTTTCTTT
j_gene: TRBJ2-5; v_gene: TRBV19; d_gene: NA; abundance: NA; CDR3aa: CASSAQTSSSGETQYF; CDR3nt: TGTGCCAGTAGTGCCCAAACTTCCTCGAGCGGGGAGACCCAGTACTTC
j_gene: TRBJ2-5; v_gene: TRBV5-1; d_gene: TRBD1; abundance: NA; CDR3aa: CASSLGQGLGQETQYF; CDR3nt: TGCGCCAGCAGCCTAGGACAGGGTCTTGGGCAAGAGACCCAGTACTTC